This T cell receptor (beta chain) was found in a study of OX40 agonist ivuxolimab in advanced cancers. Describing the broader study: Ivuxolimab, which targeted the costimulatory receptor OX40 (CD134), was an agonistic, fully human IgG2 monoclonal antibody. Intravenous ivuxolimab was administered to patients every 2 weeks at six dose levels: 0.01, 0.1, 0.3, 1.5, 3 and 10 mg/kg. The paper describes the monotherapy dose-escalation part (N of about 57 patients) of the phase I trial of ivuxolimab. The purpose of peripheral TCRbeta sequencing was to test whether ivuxolimab changed TCR sequence diversity and led to clonal T-cell expansion. Prior anti-PD-1, anti-PD-L1 or anti-CTLA-4 therapy was permitted, and approximately 39% of dose-escalation patients had received checkpoint inhibitors. Partial responses occurred in three dose-escalation patients: two with cutaneous melanoma and one with hepatocellular carcinoma. Among the 52 dose-escalation patients, some 19 had hepatocellular carcinoma, about 15 melanoma, 9 renal cell carcinoma and 9 head and neck cancer. In the dose-escalation cohort, 82.7% of patients were male, and the mean age was approximately 55 years, with a range of about 23 to 85.

CDR1 SEHNR and CDR2 FQNEAQ are derived from the germline V gene (reference sequence). The CDR3 runs 15 amino acids, cysteine and phenylalanine included. Here the CDR3 DNA is all that survives: 45 bases in frame from base 1. The germline V end is reduced by 1 base and the J end by 8 bases; junction bases left unmatched: 8. The trial excluded patients who had a history of autoimmune disease or were on systemic immunosuppression. Peripheral blood for TCR sequencing was collected from all dose cohorts at baseline, on cycle 4 day 1, and on cycle 7 day 1. The samples were taken from a phase I, first-in-human, multicenter, open-label dose-escalation trial of ivuxolimab. Adults with locally advanced or metastatic head and neck squamous cell, hepatocellular, melanoma or renal cell carcinoma were enrolled in the trial. Before TCR sequencing, CD4+ T cells and CD8+ T cells from peripheral blood were sorted into separate populations.

Overall study outcomes, separate from this receptor: Low levels of normalized T-cell clonal expansion were also seen in some patients who did not respond. Which antigens the clonally expanded peripheral T cells were specific for was not determined. In the 0.1-3.0 mg/kg groups, partial responders were among the patients with the lowest normalized peripheral clonal expansion, particularly in CD8+ T cells. After ivuxolimab, CD8+ T cells had more expanded clones than CD4+ T cells on average. At doses of 0.1 to 3.0 mg/kg, clonal expansion of both CD4+ and CD8+ blood T cells was observed from baseline to week 6.

Details on this clone: The specificity of this receptor is unknown. Base-call qualities are not available, and no considerably larger clone is one nucleotide away.

For sequencing of the TCRbeta CDR3 region, genomic DNA was extracted from the sorted cells. The immunoSEQ Assay was used for sequencing of TCRbeta CDR3 regions. TCRdb limited this immuneACCESS table to in-frame rearrangements with V and J called. A share of clones is missing; checked studies link under half to unresolved V genes, and the rest is unexplained. In all, the sample holds under 20,000 clones, and more than 65% of those were seen once. The top ten clonotypes cover 33% of the sample. This TCR was recovered from an adult with an advanced solid tumor such as melanoma, head and neck, liver or kidney cancer. Sequenced here: CD4+ or CD8+ T cells sorted from blood, sampled in a trial of the OX40 agonist ivuxolimab. This receptor chain uses TRBV7-9 and TRBJ2-3; 8 bases in the middle match TRBD2. The sequenced DNA is TGTGCCAGCAGCTTAGTCAGCGGGGGCGGGGGTACGCAGTATTTT. This gives the protein CASSLVSGGGGTQYF.